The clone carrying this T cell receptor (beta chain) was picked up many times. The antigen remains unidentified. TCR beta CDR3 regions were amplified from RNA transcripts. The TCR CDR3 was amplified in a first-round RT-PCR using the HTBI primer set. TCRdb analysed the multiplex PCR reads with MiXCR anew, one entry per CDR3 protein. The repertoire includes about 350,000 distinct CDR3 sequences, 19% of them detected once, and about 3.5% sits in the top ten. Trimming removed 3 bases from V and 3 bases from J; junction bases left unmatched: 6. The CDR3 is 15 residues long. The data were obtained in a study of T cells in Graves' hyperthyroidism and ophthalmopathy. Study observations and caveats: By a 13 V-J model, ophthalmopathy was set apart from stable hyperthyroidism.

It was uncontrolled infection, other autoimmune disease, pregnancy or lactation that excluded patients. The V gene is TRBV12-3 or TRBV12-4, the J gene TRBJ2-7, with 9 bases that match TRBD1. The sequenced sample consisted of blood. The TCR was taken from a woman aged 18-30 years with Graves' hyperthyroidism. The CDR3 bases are TGTGCCAGCAGTTTGGGGACAGGGTATTACTACGAGCAGTACTTC. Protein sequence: CASSLGTGYYYEQYF.